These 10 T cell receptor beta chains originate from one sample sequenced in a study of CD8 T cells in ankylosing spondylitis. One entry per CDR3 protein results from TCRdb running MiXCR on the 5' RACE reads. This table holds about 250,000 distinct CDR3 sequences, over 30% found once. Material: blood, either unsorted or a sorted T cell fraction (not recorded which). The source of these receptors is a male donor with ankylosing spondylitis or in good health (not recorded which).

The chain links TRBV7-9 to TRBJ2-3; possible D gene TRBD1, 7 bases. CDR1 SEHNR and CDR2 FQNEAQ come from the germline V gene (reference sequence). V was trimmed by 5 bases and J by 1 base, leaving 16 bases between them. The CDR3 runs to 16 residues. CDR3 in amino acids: CASSGGDSPGTDTQYF. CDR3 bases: TGTGCCAGCAGCGGCGGGGACAGTCCCGGCACAGATACGCAGTATTTT.

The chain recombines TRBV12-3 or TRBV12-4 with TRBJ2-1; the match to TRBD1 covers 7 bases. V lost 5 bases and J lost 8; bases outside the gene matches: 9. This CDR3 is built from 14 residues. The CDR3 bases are TGTGCCAGCAGTCCAACTTCCACAGGGGATGAGCAGTTCTTC. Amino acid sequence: CASSPTSTGDEQFF.

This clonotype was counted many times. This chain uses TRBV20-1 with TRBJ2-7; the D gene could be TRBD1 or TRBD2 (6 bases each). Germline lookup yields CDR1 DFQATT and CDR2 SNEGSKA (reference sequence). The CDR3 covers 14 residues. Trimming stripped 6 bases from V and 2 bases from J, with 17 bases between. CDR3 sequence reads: CSAHGGAAAYEQYF. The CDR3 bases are TGCAGTGCCCACGGGGGCGCAGCCGCCTACGAGCAGTACTTC.

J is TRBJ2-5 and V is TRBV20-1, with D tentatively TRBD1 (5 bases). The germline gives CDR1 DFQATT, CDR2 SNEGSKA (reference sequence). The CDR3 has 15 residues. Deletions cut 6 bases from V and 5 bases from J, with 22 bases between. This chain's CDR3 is CSARPTQGGKETQYF. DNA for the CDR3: TGCAGTGCCCGACCGACCCAGGGTGGAAAGGAGACCCAGTACTTC.

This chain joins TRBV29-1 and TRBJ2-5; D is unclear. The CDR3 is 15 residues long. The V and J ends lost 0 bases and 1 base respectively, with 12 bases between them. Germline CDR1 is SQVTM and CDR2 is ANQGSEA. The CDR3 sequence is CSVEDPPEAQETQYF. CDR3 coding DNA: TGCAGCGTTGAAGATCCCCCCGAGGCCCAAGAGACCCAGTACTTC.

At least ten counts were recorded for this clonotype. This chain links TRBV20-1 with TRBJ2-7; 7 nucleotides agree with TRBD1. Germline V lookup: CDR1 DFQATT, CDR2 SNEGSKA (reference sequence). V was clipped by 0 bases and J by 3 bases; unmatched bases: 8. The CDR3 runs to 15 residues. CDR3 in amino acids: CSARDRFGDSYEQYF. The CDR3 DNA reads TGCAGTGCTAGAGATCGTTTCGGGGACAGCTACGAGCAGTACTTC.

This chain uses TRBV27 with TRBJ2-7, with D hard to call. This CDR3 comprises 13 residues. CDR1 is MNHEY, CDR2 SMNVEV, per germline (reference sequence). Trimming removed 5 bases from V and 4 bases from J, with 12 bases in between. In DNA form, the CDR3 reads TGTGCCAGCAGTCGGACCGTTGTGTACGAGCAGTACTTC. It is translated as CASSRTVVYEQYF.

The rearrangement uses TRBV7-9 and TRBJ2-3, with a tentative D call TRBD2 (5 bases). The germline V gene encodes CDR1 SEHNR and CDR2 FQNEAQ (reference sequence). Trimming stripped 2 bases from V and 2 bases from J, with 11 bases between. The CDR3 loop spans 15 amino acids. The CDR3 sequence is CASSLTLGATDTQYF. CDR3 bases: TGTGCCAGCAGCTTAACCCTGGGAGCCACAGATACGCAGTATTTT.

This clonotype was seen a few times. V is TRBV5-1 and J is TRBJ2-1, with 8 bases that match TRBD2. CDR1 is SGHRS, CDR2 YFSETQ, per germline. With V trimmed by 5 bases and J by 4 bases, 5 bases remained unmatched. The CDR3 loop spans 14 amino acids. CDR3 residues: CASRELAEYNEQFF. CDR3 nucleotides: TGCGCCAGCAGAGAACTAGCGGAATACAATGAGCAGTTCTTC.

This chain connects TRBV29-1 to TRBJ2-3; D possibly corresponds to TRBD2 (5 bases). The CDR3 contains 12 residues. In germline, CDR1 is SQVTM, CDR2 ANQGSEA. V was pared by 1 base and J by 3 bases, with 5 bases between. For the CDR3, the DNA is TGCAGCGTTGAAGCGGGGACAGATACGCAGTATTTT. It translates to CSVEAGTDTQYF.